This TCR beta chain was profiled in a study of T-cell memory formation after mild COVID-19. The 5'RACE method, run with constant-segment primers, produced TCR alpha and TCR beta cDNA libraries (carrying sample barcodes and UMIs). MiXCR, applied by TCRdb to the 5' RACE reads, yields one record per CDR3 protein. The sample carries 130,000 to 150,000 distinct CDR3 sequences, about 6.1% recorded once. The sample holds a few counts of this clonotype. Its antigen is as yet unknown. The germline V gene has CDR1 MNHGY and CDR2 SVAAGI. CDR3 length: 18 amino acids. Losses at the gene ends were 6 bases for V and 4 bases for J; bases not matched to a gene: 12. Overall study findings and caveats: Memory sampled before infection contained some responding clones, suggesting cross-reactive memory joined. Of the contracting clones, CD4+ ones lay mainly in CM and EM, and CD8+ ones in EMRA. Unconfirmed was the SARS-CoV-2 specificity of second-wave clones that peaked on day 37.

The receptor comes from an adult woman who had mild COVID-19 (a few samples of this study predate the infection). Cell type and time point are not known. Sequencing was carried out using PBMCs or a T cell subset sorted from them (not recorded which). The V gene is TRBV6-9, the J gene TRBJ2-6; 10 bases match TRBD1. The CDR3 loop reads CASRWGDRGPSGANVLTF. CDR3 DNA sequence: TGTGCCAGCAGGTGGGGAGACAGGGGGCCGAGCGGGGCCAACGTCCTGACTTTC.